These T cell receptor beta chains were read from a single sample in a study of vaccination and CD4 T cells after COVID-19. TCRdb reprocessed the PCR reads with MiXCR, giving one entry per CDR3 protein. The sample has around 11,000 distinct CDR3 sequences, 56% seen once. These receptors' antigens are unknown. The material sequenced was CD4+ T cells from blood, cultured in vitro. These receptor sequences come from a human donor who had recovered from COVID-19. CDR3s include the opening cysteine and the closing phenylalanine or tryptophan. The D gene is left open where the match is weak. Only part of the rows carry a size: once, few, many, or a class if the clone is expanded.

clone size	J gene	D gene	V gene	CDR3 DNA	CDR3 protein
few	TRBJ2-7	TRBD1	TRBV11-2	TGTGCCAGCAGCTTACGTCAGGGGGCAGTAGAGCAGTACTTC	CASSLRQGAVEQYF
NA	TRBJ1-1	NA	TRBV12-3/TRBV12-4	TGTGCCAGCAGCGGGAATTGGAACACTGAAGCTTTCTTT	CASSGNWNTEAFF
few	TRBJ1-2	NA	TRBV6-5	TGTGCCAGCAGTTACAGGGCAGGGGTCTATGGCTACACCTTC	CASSYRAGVYGYTF
few	TRBJ1-1	TRBD1	TRBV2	TGTGCCAGCAGCTCCCGTAGCGGACAGGGAAACACTGAAGCTTTCTTT	CASSSRSGQGNTEAFF
NA	TRBJ2-1	TRBD2	TRBV30	TGTGCCTGGAGTGTGGGTAGCGGGGGGTACAATGAGCAGTTCTTC	CAWSVGSGGYNEQFF
few	TRBJ2-5	TRBD2	TRBV6-2/TRBV6-3	TGTGCCAGCAGTTACCCCCCGGCTAGCGGGAGGGCCGGTGTAGAGACCCAGTACTTC	CASSYPPASGRAGVETQYF
NA	TRBJ1-1	NA	TRBV18	TGTGCCAGCTCACCGGACACTGAAGCTTTCTTT	CASSPDTEAFF
few	TRBJ1-5	TRBD1	TRBV20-1	TGCAGTGCTAGAGATCAGGGGGGACAGTTGGGTAGCAATCAGCCCCAGCATTTT	CSARDQGGQLGSNQPQHF
NA	TRBJ1-2	TRBD1	TRBV18	TGTGCCAGCTCACCCCTTGGACAGGGCATTAACTATGGCTACACCTTC	CASSPLGQGINYGYTF
medium-sized	TRBJ2-7	TRBD1	TRBV10-3	TGTGCCATCAGCCAGGACAGGGAAGTGAACGAGCAGTACTTC	CAISQDREVNEQYF
NA	TRBJ1-2	TRBD1	TRBV20-1	TGCAGTGCTAGACAGGGGGCTAACTATGGCTACACCTTC	CSARQGANYGYTF